This T cell receptor beta chain was captured by sequencing in a study of cytomegalovirus exposure and HLA in healthy donors. Study in general: Across 350 to 500 genotyped donors, 81% landed in the Caucasian-associated ancestry cluster. Study-wide points: Associated with HLA alleles at 0.05 false discovery rate in a later analysis were around 17,000 TCR beta sequences. One variant, a missense change in DCLRE1C, was linked in a later analysis to TCR beta V- and J-gene trimming.

Trimming took 5 bases from V and 4 from J, leaving 9 bases between them. This CDR3 comprises 12 residues. Germline V gene sequence: CDR1 SGHNT, CDR2 YENEEA. Primers for the PCR totalled 60 Vbeta and 13 Jbeta. Under the authors' procedure: The count from a later analysis was some 80 million unique TCR beta chains, 9.5 million to 11 million of them shared. Measured with immunoSEQ multiplex PCR; TCRdb has only the in-frame clones, and not every one. The V and J calls and the clone size are those of that table, but D and trimming were determined from the DNA. The top ten hold about 2.9% of the sample, which has about 130,000 clones, 70% to 85% seen once. For this clone: Its target is unknown.

This chain joins TRBV11-3 and TRBJ2-7, with D possibly TRBD2 on 6 matching bases. This clonotype was obtained from a boy younger than 10 in good health and CMV-seronegative. Sequencing input: PBMCs. The CDR3 spells CASSLEGYEQYV. CDR3 coding DNA: TGTGCCAGCAGCCTGGAGGGATACGAGCAGTACGTC.